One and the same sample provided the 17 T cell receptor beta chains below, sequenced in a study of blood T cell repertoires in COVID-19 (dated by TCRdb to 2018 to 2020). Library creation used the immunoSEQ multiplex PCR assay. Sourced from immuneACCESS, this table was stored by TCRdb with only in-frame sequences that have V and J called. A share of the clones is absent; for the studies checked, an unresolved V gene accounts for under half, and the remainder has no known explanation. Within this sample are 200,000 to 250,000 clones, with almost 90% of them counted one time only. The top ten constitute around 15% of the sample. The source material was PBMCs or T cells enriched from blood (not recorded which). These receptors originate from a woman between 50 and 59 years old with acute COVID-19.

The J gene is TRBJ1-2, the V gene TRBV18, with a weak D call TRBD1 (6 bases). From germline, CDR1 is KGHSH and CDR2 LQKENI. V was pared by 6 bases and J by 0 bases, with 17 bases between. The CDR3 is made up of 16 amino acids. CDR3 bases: TGTGCCAGCTCCCAGGTCAGGGGCGCCGCTAACTATGGCTACACCTTC. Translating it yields CASSQVRGAANYGYTF.

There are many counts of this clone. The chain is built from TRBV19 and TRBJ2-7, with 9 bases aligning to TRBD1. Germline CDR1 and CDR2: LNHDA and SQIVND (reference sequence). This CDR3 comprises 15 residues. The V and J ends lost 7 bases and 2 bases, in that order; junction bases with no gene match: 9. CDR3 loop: CASTRDGTGTYEQYF. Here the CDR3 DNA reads TGTGCCAGTACCCGAGACGGGACAGGGACCTACGAGCAGTACTTC.

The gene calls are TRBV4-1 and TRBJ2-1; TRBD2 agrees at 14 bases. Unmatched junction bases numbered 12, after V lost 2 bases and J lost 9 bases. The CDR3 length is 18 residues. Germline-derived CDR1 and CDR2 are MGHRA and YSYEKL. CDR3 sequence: CASSQKPGLAGVGVEQFF. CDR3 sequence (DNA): TGCGCCAGCAGCCAAAAACCGGGACTAGCGGGAGTCGGGGTTGAGCAGTTCTTC.

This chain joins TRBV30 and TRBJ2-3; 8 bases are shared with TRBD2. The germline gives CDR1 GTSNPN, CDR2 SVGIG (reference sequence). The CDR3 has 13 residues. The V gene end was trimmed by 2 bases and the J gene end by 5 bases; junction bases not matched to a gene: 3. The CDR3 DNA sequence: TGTGCCTGGAGTCGGCTAGCGGGAGATACGCAGTATTTT. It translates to CAWSRLAGDTQYF.

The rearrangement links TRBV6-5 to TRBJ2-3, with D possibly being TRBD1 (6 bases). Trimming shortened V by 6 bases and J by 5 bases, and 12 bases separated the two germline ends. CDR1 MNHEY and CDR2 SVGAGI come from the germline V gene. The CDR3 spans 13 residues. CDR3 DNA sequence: TGTGCCAGCAGACCAGGGGATGAAGATACGCAGTATTTT. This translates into CASRPGDEDTQYF.

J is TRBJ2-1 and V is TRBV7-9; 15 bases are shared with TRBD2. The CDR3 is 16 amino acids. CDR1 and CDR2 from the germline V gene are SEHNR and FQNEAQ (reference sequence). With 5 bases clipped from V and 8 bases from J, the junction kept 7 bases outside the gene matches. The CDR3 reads CASSLGLAGGPDEQFF. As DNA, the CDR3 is TGTGCCAGCAGCCTCGGACTAGCGGGAGGGCCAGATGAGCAGTTCTTC.

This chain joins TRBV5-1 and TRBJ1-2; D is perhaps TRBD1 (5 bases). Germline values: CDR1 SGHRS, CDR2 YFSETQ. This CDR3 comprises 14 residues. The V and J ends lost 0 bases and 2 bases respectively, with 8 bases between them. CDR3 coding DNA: TGCGCCAGCAGCTTGGAGGGACTCAACTATGGCTACACCTTC. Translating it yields CASSLEGLNYGYTF.

In DNA, the CDR3 is TGTGCCATCAGAACGACAGGGAAAGAGACCCAGTACTTC. Protein product: CAIRTTGKETQYF. This chain joins TRBV10-3 and TRBJ2-5, with 7 positions matching TRBD1. Unmatched junction bases numbered 4, after V lost 6 bases and J lost 3 bases. The CDR3 length is 13 residues. Germline V gene sequence: CDR1 ENHRY, CDR2 SYGVKD.

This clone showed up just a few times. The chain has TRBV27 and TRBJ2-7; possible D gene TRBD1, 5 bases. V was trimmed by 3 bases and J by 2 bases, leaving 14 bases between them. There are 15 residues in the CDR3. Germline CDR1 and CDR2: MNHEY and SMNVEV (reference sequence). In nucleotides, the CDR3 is TGTGCCAGCAGTTTTTCAGGGTTCCCCACCTACGAGCAGTACTTC. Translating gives CASSFSGFPTYEQYF.

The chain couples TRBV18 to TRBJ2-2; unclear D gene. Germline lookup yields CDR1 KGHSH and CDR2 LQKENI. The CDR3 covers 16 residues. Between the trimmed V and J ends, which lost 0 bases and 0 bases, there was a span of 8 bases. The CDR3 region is CASSPPRAPNTGELFF. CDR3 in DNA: TGTGCCAGCTCACCACCGAGAGCGCCGAACACCGGGGAGCTGTTTTTT.

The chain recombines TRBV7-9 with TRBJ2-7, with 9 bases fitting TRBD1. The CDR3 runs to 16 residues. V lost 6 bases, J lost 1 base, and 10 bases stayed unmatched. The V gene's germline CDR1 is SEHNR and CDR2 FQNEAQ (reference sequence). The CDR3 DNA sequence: TGTGCCAGCAGACAAACCGGGACAGGGATTTCCTACGAGCAGTACTTC. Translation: CASRQTGTGISYEQYF.

CDR3 region: CAWAPGAGVGYNEQFF. The CDR3 nucleotides read TGTGCCTGGGCCCCCGGAGCGGGAGTCGGCTACAATGAGCAGTTCTTC. The chain is built from TRBV30 and TRBJ2-1; 8 positions match TRBD2. Germline CDR1 and CDR2: GTSNPN and SVGIG (reference sequence). The ends lost 5 bases at V and 3 bases at J; junction bases unmatched: 12. The CDR3 totals 16 residues.

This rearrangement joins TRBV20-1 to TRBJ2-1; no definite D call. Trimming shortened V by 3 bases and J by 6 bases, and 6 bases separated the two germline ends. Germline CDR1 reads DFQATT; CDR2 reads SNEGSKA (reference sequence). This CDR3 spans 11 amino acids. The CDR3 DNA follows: TGCAGTGCTAGCCCCGGCAATGAGCAGTTCTTC. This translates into CSASPGNEQFF.

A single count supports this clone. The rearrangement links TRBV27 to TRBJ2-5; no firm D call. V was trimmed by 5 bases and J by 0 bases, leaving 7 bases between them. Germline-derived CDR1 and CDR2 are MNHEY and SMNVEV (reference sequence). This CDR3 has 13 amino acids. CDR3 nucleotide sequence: TGTGCCAGCAGTCTCAACTACCAAGAGACCCAGTACTTC. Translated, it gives CASSLNYQETQYF.

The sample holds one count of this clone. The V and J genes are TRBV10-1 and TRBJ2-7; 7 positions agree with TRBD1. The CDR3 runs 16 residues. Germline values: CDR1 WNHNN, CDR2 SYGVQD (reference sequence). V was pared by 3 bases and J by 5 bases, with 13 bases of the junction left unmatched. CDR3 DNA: TGCGCCAGCAGTGATGACCACAGGGGAGTATCTCACGAGCAGTACTTC. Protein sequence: CASSDDHRGVSHEQYF.

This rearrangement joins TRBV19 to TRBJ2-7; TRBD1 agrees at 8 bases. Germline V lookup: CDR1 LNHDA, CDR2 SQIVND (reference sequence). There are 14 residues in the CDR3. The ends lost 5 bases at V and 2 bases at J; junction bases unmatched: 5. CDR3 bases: TGTGCCAGTAGTCCGGGACAGGCAACCTACGAGCAGTACTTC. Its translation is CASSPGQATYEQYF.

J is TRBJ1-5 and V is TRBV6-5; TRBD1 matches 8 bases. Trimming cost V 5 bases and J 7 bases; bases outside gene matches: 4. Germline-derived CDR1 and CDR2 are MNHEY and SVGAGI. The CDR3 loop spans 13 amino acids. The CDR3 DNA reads TGTGCCAGCAGTCCAGGGGGCAGGCAGCCCCAGCATTTT. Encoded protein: CASSPGGRQPQHF.